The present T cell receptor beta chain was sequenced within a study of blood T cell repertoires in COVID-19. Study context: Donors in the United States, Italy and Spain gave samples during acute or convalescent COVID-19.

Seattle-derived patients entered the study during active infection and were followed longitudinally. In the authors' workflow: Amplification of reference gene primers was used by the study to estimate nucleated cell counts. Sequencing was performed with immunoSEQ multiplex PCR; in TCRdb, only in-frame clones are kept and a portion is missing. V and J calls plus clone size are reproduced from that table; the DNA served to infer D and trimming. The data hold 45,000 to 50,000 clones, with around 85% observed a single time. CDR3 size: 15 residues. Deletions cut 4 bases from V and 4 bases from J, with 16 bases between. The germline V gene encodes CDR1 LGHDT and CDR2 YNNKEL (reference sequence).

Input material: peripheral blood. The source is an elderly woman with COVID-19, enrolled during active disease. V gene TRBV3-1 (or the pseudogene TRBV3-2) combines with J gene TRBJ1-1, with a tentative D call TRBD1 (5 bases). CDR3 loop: CASSPSAGEGTEAFF. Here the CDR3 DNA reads TGTGCCAGCAGCCCCTCAGCGGGGGAAGGCACTGAAGCTTTCTTT.